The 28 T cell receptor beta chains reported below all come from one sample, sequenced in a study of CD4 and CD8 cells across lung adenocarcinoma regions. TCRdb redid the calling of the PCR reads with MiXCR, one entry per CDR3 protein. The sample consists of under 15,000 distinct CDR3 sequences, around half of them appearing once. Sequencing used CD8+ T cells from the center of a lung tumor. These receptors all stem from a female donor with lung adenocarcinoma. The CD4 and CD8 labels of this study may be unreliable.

The CDR3 protein is CASSEALDTGAQYF. The CDR3 coding sequence is TGTGCCAGCAGTGAAGCGCTTGACACCGGGGCGCAGTATTTT. V usage is TRBV6-1 and J usage is TRBJ2-2, with TRBD2 as a possible D gene (5 bases). The closer fit of TRBJ2-3 to the DNA end suggests the J call may be wrong. The CDR3 spans 14 residues. Germline values: CDR1 MNHNS, CDR2 SASEGT.

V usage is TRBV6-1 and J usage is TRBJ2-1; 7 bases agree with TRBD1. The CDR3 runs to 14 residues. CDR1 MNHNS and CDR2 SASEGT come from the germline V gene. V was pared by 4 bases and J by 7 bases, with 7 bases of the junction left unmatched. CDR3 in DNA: TGTGCCAGCAGTGCAATGACAGGGTCAAATGAGCAGTTCTTC. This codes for CASSAMTGSNEQFF.

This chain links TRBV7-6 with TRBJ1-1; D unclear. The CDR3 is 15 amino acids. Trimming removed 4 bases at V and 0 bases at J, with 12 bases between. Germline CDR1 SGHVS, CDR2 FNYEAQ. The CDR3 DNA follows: TGTGCCAGCAGCTCCAATCCGGATCTGAACACTGAAGCTTTCTTT. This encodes CASSSNPDLNTEAFF.

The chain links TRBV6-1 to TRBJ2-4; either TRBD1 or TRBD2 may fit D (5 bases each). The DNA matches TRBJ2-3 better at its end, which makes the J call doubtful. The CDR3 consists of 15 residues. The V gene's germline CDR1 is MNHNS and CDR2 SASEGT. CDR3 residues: CASSPGLGAKNTQYF. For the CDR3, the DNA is TGTGCCAGCAGCCCGGGGCTGGGAGCCAAAAATACGCAGTATTTT.

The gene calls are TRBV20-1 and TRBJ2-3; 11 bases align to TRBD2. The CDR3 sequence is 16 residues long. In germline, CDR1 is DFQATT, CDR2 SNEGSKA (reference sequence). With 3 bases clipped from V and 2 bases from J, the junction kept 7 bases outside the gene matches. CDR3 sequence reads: CSASRTSGGLTDTQYF. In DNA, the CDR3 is TGCAGTGCTAGTCGAACTAGCGGGGGACTCACAGATACGCAGTATTTT.

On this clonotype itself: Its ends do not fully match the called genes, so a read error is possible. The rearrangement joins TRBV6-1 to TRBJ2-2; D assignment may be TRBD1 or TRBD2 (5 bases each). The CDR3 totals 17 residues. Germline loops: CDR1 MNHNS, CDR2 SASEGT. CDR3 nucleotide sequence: TGTGCCAGCAGCCGGGGCCTAGAGACGGGGAGCACCGGGGCGCTGTATTTT. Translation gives CASSRGLETGSTGALYF.

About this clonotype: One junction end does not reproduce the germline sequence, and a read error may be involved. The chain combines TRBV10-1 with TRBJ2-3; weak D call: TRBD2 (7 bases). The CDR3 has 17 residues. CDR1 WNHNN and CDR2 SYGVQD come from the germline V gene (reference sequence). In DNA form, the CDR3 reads TGCGGTAGTTGTGAAGGGCTCACTGGCGGGGGCACAGAGACCCAGTACTTT. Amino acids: CGSCEGLTGGGTETQYF.

In nucleotides, the CDR3 is TGTGCCATCAGTGAGCGGGATAGAGGACAGGGCTACGAGCAGTACTTC. Its protein product is CAISERDRGQGYEQYF. The chain has TRBV10-3 and TRBJ2-7, with 8 bases lining up with TRBD1. V shed 2 bases and J 3 bases; nucleotides not matched to a gene: 9. The CDR3 sequence is 16 residues long. CDR1 is ENHRY and CDR2 is SYGVKD in the germline V gene.

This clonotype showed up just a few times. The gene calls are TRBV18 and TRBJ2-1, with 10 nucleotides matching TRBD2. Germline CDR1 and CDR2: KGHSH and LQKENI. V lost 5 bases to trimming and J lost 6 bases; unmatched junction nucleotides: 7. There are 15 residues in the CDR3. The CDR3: CASSSVAGGGNEQFF. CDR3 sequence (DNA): TGTGCCAGCTCATCTGTAGCGGGGGGTGGCAATGAGCAGTTCTTC.

The CDR3 coding sequence is TGTGCCAGCAGCGGGTGGGGAAGCGGGAGGGACAATGAGCAGTTCTTC. Protein sequence: CASSGWGSGRDNEQFF. The chain uses TRBV27 and TRBJ2-1, with TRBD2 matching over 10 bases. Germline CDR1 and CDR2: MNHEY and SMNVEV (reference sequence). The CDR3 length is 16 residues. J was trimmed by 5 bases and V by 6 bases; bases with no gene match: 10.

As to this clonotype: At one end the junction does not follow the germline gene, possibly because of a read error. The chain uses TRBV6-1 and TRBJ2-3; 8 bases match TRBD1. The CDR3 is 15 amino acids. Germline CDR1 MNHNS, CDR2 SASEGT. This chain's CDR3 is CGRGHAGRHEDTQYF. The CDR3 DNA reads TGTGGCAGGGGGCACGCAGGCCGGCACGAAGATACCCAGTATTTC.

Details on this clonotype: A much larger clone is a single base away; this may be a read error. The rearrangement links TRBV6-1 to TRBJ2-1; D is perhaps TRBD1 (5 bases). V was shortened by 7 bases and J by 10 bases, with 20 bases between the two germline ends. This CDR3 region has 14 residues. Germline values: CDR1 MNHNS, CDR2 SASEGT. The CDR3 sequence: CASTSAGNYYEQFF. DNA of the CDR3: TGTGCCAGCACCTCGGCAGGGAATTATTACGAGCAGTTCTTC.

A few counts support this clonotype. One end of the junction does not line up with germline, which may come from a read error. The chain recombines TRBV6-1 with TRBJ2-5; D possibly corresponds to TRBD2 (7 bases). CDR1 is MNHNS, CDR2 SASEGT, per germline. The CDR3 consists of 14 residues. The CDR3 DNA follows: TGTGCGGGGCGCGGGGGCCGTGACCAAGATACCCAGTACTTT. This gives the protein CAGRGGRDQDTQYF.

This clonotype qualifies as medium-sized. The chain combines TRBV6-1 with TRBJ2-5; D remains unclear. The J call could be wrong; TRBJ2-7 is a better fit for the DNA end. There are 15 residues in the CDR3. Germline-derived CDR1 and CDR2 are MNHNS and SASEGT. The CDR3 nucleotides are TGTGCCAGCAGTGAAGGGGCCACCTGGGACTACGAGCAGTACTTC. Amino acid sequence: CASSEGATWDYEQYF.

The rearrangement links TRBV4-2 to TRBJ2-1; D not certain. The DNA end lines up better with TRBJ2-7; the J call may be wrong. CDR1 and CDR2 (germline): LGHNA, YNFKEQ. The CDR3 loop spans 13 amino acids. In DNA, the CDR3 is TGTGCCAGCAGCCCCGCGAGGAGCGCCGAGCAGTACTTC. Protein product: CASSPARSAEQYF.

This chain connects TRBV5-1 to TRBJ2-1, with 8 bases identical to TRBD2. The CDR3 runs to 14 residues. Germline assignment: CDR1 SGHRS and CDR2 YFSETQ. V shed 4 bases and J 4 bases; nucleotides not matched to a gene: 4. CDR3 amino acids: CASSGLANYNEQFF. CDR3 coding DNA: TGCGCCAGCAGCGGACTAGCCAATTACAATGAGCAGTTCTTC.

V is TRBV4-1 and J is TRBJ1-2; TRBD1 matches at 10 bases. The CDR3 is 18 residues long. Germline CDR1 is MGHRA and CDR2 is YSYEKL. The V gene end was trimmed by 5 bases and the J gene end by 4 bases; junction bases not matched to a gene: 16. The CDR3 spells CASSSQVRGTGDGYGYTF. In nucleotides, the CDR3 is TGCGCCAGCAGCTCCCAAGTGAGGGGGACAGGGGATGGCTATGGCTACACCTTC.

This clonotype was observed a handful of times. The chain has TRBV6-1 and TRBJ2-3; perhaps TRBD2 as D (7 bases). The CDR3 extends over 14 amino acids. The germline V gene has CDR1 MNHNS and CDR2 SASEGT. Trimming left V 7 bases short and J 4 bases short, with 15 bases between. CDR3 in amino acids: CASTSPRGPDTQYF. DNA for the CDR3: TGTGCCAGCACCTCGCCGCGGGGGCCAGATACGCAGTATTTT.

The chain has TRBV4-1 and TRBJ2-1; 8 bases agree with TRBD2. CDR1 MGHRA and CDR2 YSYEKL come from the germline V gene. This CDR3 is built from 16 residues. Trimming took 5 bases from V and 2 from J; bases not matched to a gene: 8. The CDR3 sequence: CASSSRTSSTYNEQFF. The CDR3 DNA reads TGCGCCAGCAGCTCACGGACTAGCAGCACCTACAATGAGCAGTTCTTC.

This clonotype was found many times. The CDR3 here is CASQGGGTKNIQYF. The CDR3 DNA sequence: TGTGCCAGTCAGGGGGGGGGGACCAAAAACATTCAGTACTTC. The gene calls are TRBV6-1 and TRBJ2-4; D possibly matches TRBD1 or TRBD2 (7 bases each). The length of the CDR3 is 14 residues. V shed 9 bases and J shed 2 bases, with 14 bases lying between them. The germline V gene encodes CDR1 MNHNS and CDR2 SASEGT.

The CDR3 region has the DNA TGTGCCAGCAGTGAACGGCTGAACCGGGCTTTCTTT. The encoded protein is CASSERLNRAFF. The J gene is TRBJ1-1, the V gene TRBV6-1, with D unclear. V lost 2 bases and J lost 11, with 12 bases in between. Germline V lookup: CDR1 MNHNS, CDR2 SASEGT. CDR3 length: 12 residues.

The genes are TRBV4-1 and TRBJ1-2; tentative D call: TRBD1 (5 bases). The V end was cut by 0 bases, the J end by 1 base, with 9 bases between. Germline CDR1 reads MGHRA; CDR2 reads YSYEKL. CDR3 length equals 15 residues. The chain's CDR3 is CASSQERQLNYGYTF. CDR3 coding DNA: TGCGCCAGCAGCCAAGAGAGACAGCTTAACTATGGCTACACCTTC.

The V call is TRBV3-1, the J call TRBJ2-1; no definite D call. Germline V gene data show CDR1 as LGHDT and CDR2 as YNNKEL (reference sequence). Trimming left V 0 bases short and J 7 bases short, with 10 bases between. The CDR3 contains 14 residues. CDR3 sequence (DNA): TGTGCCAGCAGCCAAGAACTGATAGTAAATGAGCAGTTCTTC. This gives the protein CASSQELIVNEQFF.

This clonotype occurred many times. CDR3 amino acids: CASKQDHQPVTGELFF. The CDR3 region has the DNA TGTGCCAGCAAACAAGATCACCAACCGGTCACCGGGGAGCTGTTTTTT. The J gene is TRBJ2-2, the V gene TRBV7-6; D is unresolved. The V and J ends lost 7 bases and 4 bases respectively, with 19 bases between them. Germline CDR1 is SGHVS and CDR2 is FNYEAQ. The CDR3 runs to 16 residues. Full variable domain (missing parts from reference TRBV7-6 and TRBJ2-2): GAGVSQSPRYKVTKRGQDVALRCDPISGHVSLYWYRQALGQGPEFLTYFNYEAQQDKSGLPNDRFSAERPEGSISTLTIQRTEQRDSAMYRCASKQDHQPVTGELFFGEGSRLTVL.

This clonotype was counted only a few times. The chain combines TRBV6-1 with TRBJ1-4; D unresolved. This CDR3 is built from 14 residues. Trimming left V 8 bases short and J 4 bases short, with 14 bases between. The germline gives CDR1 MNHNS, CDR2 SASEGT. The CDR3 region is CASGVMGVNEKLFF. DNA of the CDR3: TGTGCCAGCGGAGTCATGGGAGTTAATGAAAAACTGTTTTTT.

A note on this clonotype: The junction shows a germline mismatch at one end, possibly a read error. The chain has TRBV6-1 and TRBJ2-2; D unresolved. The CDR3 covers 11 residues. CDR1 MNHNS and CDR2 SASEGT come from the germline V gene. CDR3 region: CASVSTEKLYF. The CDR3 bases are TGTGCCAGCGTGAGCACAGAGAAGCTGTATTTT.

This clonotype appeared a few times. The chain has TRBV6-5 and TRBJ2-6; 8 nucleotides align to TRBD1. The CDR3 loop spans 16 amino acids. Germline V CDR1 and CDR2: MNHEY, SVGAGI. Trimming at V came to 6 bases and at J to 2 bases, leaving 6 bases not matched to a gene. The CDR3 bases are TGTGCCAGCAGATATTCAGGGGGCGCTGGGGCCAACGTCCTGACTTTC. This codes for CASRYSGGAGANVLTF.

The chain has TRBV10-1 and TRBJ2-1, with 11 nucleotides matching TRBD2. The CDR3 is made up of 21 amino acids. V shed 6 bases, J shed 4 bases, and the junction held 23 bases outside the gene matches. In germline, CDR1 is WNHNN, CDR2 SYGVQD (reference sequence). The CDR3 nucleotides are TGCGCCAGCAGGGACCTAGCGGGAGGCCTCGGGGGTACAATCTCGTACAATGAGCAGTTCTTC. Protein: CASRDLAGGLGGTISYNEQFF.